Listed here are 27 T cell receptor beta chains from one sample, sequenced in a study of shared clonotypes between healthy human individuals. TCRdb's copy holds only in-frame clones and misses some; the assay was immunoSEQ multiplex PCR. The repertoire holds hundreds of thousands of clones, with roughly 77% as singletons. Sequenced: PBMCs. These receptor sequences come from a woman in her thirties or forties in good health. Some clones in this sample may be carry-over from other donors' samples.

In regard to this clone: A single base is all that separates this from a far larger clone, so a read error is likely. The rearrangement links TRBV6-6 to TRBJ1-6; D may be TRBD1 (5 bases). Deletions cut 6 bases from V and 5 bases from J, with 5 bases between. Germline V CDR1 and CDR2: MNHNY, SVGAGI (reference sequence). The CDR3 has 12 residues. The CDR3 region has the DNA TGTGCCAGCAGGGGGGATAATTCACCCCTCCACTTT. It encodes CASRGDNSPLHF.

This clone was detected a few times. The chain has TRBV7-3 and TRBJ2-2; D is perhaps TRBD1 (5 bases). This CDR3 has 15 residues. CDR1 is SGHTA and CDR2 is FQGTGA in the germline V gene. Trimming shortened V by 5 bases and J by 6 bases, and 16 bases separated the two germline ends. CDR3 loop: CASSPRVGGAGELFF. The CDR3 DNA reads TGTGCCAGCAGCCCCAGGGTGGGCGGCGCCGGGGAGCTGTTTTTT.

This sequence joins TRBV29-1 and TRBJ2-7, with 9 bases aligning to TRBD1. CDR1 is SQVTM, CDR2 ANQGSEA, per germline. Losses at the gene ends were 3 bases for V and 5 bases for J; bases not matched to a gene: 5. CDR3 length: 13 residues. The CDR3 loop is CSVDLTGGDEQYF. The CDR3 coding sequence is TGCAGCGTTGACCTTACAGGGGGCGACGAGCAGTACTTC.

The V and J genes are TRBV7-3 and TRBJ2-5, with 10 bases aligning to TRBD1. V shed 5 bases, J shed 5 bases, and the junction held 5 bases outside the gene matches. CDR1 and CDR2 (germline): SGHTA, FQGTGA. The CDR3 spans 14 residues. The CDR3 sequence is CASSPDRGRETQYF. In DNA form, the CDR3 reads TGTGCCAGCAGCCCGGACAGGGGGAGGGAGACCCAGTACTTC.

This clone was detected only a few times. The chain joins TRBV19 to TRBJ2-5; D may be TRBD1 (5 bases). V dropped 5 bases and J dropped 5 bases, with 12 bases sitting between them. The CDR3 spans 13 residues. Germline V gene data show CDR1 as LNHDA and CDR2 as SQIVND (reference sequence). CDR3 amino acids: CASSAQWGETQYF. The CDR3 DNA reads TGTGCCAGTAGTGCGCAGTGGGGCGAGACCCAGTACTTC.

A single count supports this clone. The chain employs TRBV2 and TRBJ2-1; 13 positions agree with TRBD2. The J segment lost 6 bases and the V segment lost 2 bases, leaving 10 bases of the junction unmatched. Germline V gene data show CDR1 as SNHLY and CDR2 as FYNNEI. This CDR3 comprises 18 residues. The chain's CDR3 is CASSESRGGLAGVNEQFF. Here the CDR3 DNA reads TGTGCCAGCAGTGAATCGAGGGGAGGACTAGCGGGAGTCAATGAGCAGTTCTTC.

The rearrangement joins TRBV10-3 to TRBJ2-2; TRBD2 agrees at 9 bases. V lost 0 bases to trimming and J lost 4 bases; unmatched junction nucleotides: 12. Germline assignment: CDR1 ENHRY and CDR2 SYGVKD. The CDR3 runs to 19 residues. CDR3 region: CAISESILWASGTTGELFF. In DNA, the CDR3 is TGTGCCATCAGTGAGTCGATACTCTGGGCTAGCGGGACCACCGGGGAGCTGTTTTTT.

This rearrangement joins TRBV20-1 to TRBJ1-5; D is uncertain. Trimming took off 6 bases at V and 5 bases at J, with 5 bases between the two ends. The CDR3 has 10 residues. Germline V gives CDR1 DFQATT, CDR2 SNEGSKA (reference sequence). DNA for the CDR3: TGCAGTGCCGGCGATCAGCCCCAGCATTTT. Translation: CSAGDQPQHF.

This clone was counted a single time. The chain is built from TRBV15 and TRBJ2-7, with 7 positions matching TRBD1. The CDR3 spans 16 residues. Germline CDR1 LNHNV, CDR2 YYDKDF (reference sequence). With 2 bases clipped from V and 0 bases from J, the junction kept 7 bases outside the gene matches. In DNA, the CDR3 is TGTGCCACCAGCAGACTGGGGACAGCTAACTCCTACGAGCAGTACTTC. This codes for CATSRLGTANSYEQYF. Full variable domain (rest looked up from reference TRBV15 and TRBJ2-7): DAMVIQNPRYQVTQFGKPVTLSCSQTLNHNVMYWYQQKSSQAPKLLFHYYDKDFNNEADTPDNFQSRRPNTSFCFLDIRSPGLGDTAMYLCATSRLGTANSYEQYFGPGTRLTVT.

This clone was seen a few times. The genes are TRBV10-3 and TRBJ2-3; D remains ambiguous. Germline loops: CDR1 ENHRY, CDR2 SYGVKD. The V end was cut by 10 bases, the J end by 0 bases, with 14 bases between. This CDR3 comprises 14 residues. The CDR3 DNA sequence: TGTGCCACGAGATTAGGAGCTAGCACAGATACGCAGTATTTT. This codes for CATRLGASTDTQYF.

As DNA, the CDR3 is TGTGCCAGCAGTTCCCTTACAGGTTCTGGAAACACCATATATTTT. Its protein product is CASSSLTGSGNTIYF. V gene TRBV28 combines with J gene TRBJ1-3, with D maybe TRBD1 (5 bases). Per the germline V gene, CDR1 is MDHEN and CDR2 is SYDVKM. The CDR3 is 15 residues long. V lost 4 bases to trimming and J lost 1 base, with 11 bases between them.

This sequence joins TRBV18 and TRBJ2-7; 7 bases are a match to TRBD1. The CDR3 consists of 14 residues. Germline V CDR1 and CDR2: KGHSH, LQKENI. The trim removed 6 bases at V and 5 bases at J, leaving 10 bases unmatched. CDR3 nucleotide sequence: TGTGCCAGCTCGAAGGGACAGCGCGAGAACGAGCAGTACTTC. Protein product: CASSKGQRENEQYF.

J is TRBJ1-1 and V is TRBV27; D call uncertain. The V end lost 0 bases, the J end lost 0 bases, and 8 bases lay between the germline ends. The germline V gene has CDR1 MNHEY and CDR2 SMNVEV (reference sequence). The CDR3 covers 15 residues. CDR3 loop: CASSLSYHMNTEAFF. The DNA of the CDR3 is TGTGCCAGCAGTTTATCCTACCACATGAACACTGAAGCTTTCTTT.

The chain joins TRBV29-1 to TRBJ2-3; D is possibly TRBD2 (6 bases). The V end was cut by 4 bases, the J end by 2 bases, with 13 bases between. Germline CDR1 reads SQVTM; CDR2 reads ANQGSEA. CDR3 length: 14 amino acids. The CDR3 coding sequence is TGCAGCGTTGTTGGGGCGGGGAACACAGATACGCAGTATTTT. This translates into CSVVGAGNTDTQYF.

The chain recombines TRBV6-1 with TRBJ2-7; 7 bases agree with TRBD1. Per the germline V gene, CDR1 is MNHNS and CDR2 is SASEGT. CDR3 length: 13 amino acids. V lost 2 bases, J lost 6 bases, and 4 bases stayed unmatched. The CDR3 spells CASSEQDRFEQYF. The CDR3 DNA reads TGTGCCAGCAGTGAACAGGACAGGTTCGAGCAGTACTTC.

V usage is TRBV4-1 and J usage is TRBJ2-5; D perhaps matches TRBD2 (6 bases). The J call may be in error: the DNA end matches TRBJ2-7 better. CDR1 MGHRA and CDR2 YSYEKL come from the germline V gene. The CDR3 is 14 amino acids. DNA of the CDR3: TGCGCCAGCAGCCAATTTGCGGGGCCCTACGAGCAGTACTTC. Its protein is CASSQFAGPYEQYF.

In its sample, this clone was seen a few times. The chain recombines TRBV5-1 with TRBJ1-2; weak D call: TRBD1 (5 bases). This CDR3 spans 15 amino acids. Germline assignment: CDR1 SGHRS and CDR2 YFSETQ. Trimming took off 4 bases at V and 2 bases at J, with 15 bases between the two ends. CDR3 bases: TGCGCCAGCAGCGTCGGGGACCGAAGCAACTATGGCTACACCTTC. Encoded protein: CASSVGDRSNYGYTF.

This sequence joins TRBV6-1 and TRBJ2-1, with unresolved D. Germline V gives CDR1 MNHNS, CDR2 SASEGT. Trimming removed 3 bases at V and 8 bases at J, with 17 bases between. The CDR3 totals 15 residues. The CDR3 reads CASSDLEFRVDEQFF. CDR3 nucleotide sequence: TGTGCCAGCAGTGATTTGGAATTTAGAGTCGATGAGCAGTTCTTC.

This clone occurred many times. At the DNA level, this CDR3 is encoded by other sequences in the same sample as well. This chain joins TRBV15 and TRBJ2-5; the D is unclear. Looked up from germline, CDR1 is LNHNV and CDR2 is YYDKDF (reference sequence). This CDR3 has 18 amino acids. Between the trimmed V and J ends, which lost 0 bases and 0 bases, there was a span of 17 bases. This CDR3 reads CATSRDKSSYTYQETQYF. The CDR3 DNA reads as TGTGCCACCAGCAGAGATAAGAGCTCCTATACGTACCAAGAGACCCAGTACTTC.

The chain links TRBV11-3 to TRBJ2-2; D unclear. The CDR3 runs 18 residues. CDR1 and CDR2 (germline): SGHNT, YENEEA. The V gene lost 5 bases and the J gene lost 0 bases, with 19 bases spanning the gap. CDR3 sequence: CASSAPAPYTANTGELFF. The DNA of the CDR3 is TGTGCCAGCAGCGCCCCCGCCCCCTATACGGCGAACACCGGGGAGCTGTTTTTT.

The chain employs TRBV6-6 and TRBJ1-5; D unresolved. Germline V CDR1 and CDR2: MNHNY, SVGAGI (reference sequence). This CDR3 spans 15 amino acids. With 2 bases removed from V and 5 bases from J, the gap between germline ends came to 13 bases. The CDR3 sequence is CASSYGQRADQPQHF. For the CDR3, the DNA is TGTGCCAGCAGTTACGGTCAAAGGGCGGATCAGCCCCAGCATTTT.

The chain has TRBV11-1 and TRBJ2-3, with D maybe TRBD1 (6 bases). The germline CDR1 and CDR2 sequences are SGHAT and FQDESV (reference sequence). The V end was cut by 4 bases, the J end by 4 bases, with 15 bases between. The length of the CDR3 is 15 residues. CDR3 nucleotides: TGTGCCAGCAGCTCCAGGGGTTGGGGGTCAGATACGCAGTATTTT. Translated: CASSSRGWGSDTQYF.

The chain carries TRBV5-5 and TRBJ2-2, with a possible D match to TRBD1 (6 bases). Per the germline V gene, CDR1 is SGHKS and CDR2 is YYEKEE (reference sequence). Trimming left V 4 bases short and J 1 base short, with 8 bases between. The CDR3 sequence is 14 residues long. CDR3 residues: CASSIGGNTGELFF. The CDR3 DNA reads TGTGCCAGCAGCATAGGGGGGAACACCGGGGAGCTGTTTTTT.

This chain links TRBV7-9 with TRBJ1-5; 8 bases match TRBD1. Germline CDR1 reads SEHNR; CDR2 reads FQNEAQ (reference sequence). V was pared by 1 base and J by 0 bases, with 5 bases of the junction left unmatched. This CDR3 is built from 17 residues. In nucleotides, the CDR3 is TGTGCCAGCAGCTTAGTAGCAGGGGGCAGTAGCAATCAGCCCCAGCATTTT. It translates to CASSLVAGGSSNQPQHF.

The V call is TRBV4-3, the J call TRBJ2-1, with 14 nucleotides matching TRBD2. This CDR3 has 17 amino acids. Unmatched junction bases numbered 6, after V lost 1 base and J lost 7 bases. CDR1 and CDR2 (germline): LGHNA, YSLEER. CDR3 bases: TGCGCCAGCAGCCAAGGACTAGCGGGAGGGCCCACAAATGAGCAGTTCTTC. Translated, it gives CASSQGLAGGPTNEQFF.

V is TRBV7-2 and J is TRBJ2-1; no firm D call. The germline V and J ends were trimmed by 6 bases and 2 bases, with 14 bases remaining between them. This CDR3 contains 15 residues. From germline, CDR1 is SGHTA and CDR2 FQGNSA. CDR3 loop: CASRIGYRTYNEQFF. The CDR3 nucleotides are TGTGCCAGCAGAATCGGGTATAGAACCTACAATGAGCAGTTCTTC.

J is TRBJ2-7 and V is TRBV19; D tentatively reads TRBD1 or TRBD2 (5 bases each). CDR3 length: 14 residues. Looked up from germline, CDR1 is LNHDA and CDR2 is SQIVND (reference sequence). V lost 4 bases to trimming and J lost 6 bases, with 16 bases between them. The CDR3: CASSRDPTHSEQYF. For the CDR3, the DNA is TGTGCCAGTAGTAGGGACCCCACCCACTCCGAGCAGTACTTC.